Listed below are T cell receptor beta chains from one sample, sequenced in a study of beta chain features in type 1 diabetes. Assay: immunoSEQ multiplex PCR; the TCRdb copy retains only in-frame clones and omits some. The table has 70,000 to 95,000 clones, roughly a third seen once. The sample taken for sequencing was stem cell memory CD4+ T cells from blood. The receptors stem from a woman in her late teens or twenties in good health. The CDR3 runs from the conserved cysteine through the conserved F or W. The order of the fields is clone size, D gene, V gene, J gene, CDR3 protein, CDR3 DNA. The D gene is left open where the match is weak. The size field is filled for only some rows; it gives once, few, many or a size class.

-	TRBD2	TRBV5-1	TRBJ2-3	CASSMGTSGPQKYF	TGCGCCAGCAGCATGGGGACTAGCGGGCCGCAGAAGTATTTT
few	TRBD1	TRBV4-2	TRBJ1-1	CASSHPGTENTEAFF	TGTGCCAGCAGCCATCCCGGGACAGAAAACACTGAAGCTTTCTTT
few	TRBD1	TRBV7-2	TRBJ1-1	CASSLRAGGTEAFF	TGTGCCAGCAGCTTAAGGGCAGGGGGGACTGAAGCTTTCTTT
-	-	TRBV11-3	TRBJ2-3	CASSLRAWGTDTQYF	TGTGCCAGCAGCTTGCGAGCGTGGGGCACAGATACGCAGTATTTT
few	TRBD2	TRBV7-2	TRBJ2-5	CASRTTSGGQETQYF	TGTGCCAGCAGGACGACTAGCGGGGGGCAAGAGACCCAGTACTTC
-	-	TRBV11-3	TRBJ2-3	CASSLGVPFGTDTQYF	TGTGCCAGCAGCTTAGGGGTCCCCTTCGGGACAGATACGCAGTATTTT
-	-	TRBV7-9	TRBJ1-3	CASSLRGGVGNTIYF	TGTGCCAGCAGCTTACGAGGAGGAGTTGGAAACACCATATATTTT
few	TRBD1	TRBV7-2	TRBJ2-4	CASSQGDSLNIQYF	TGTGCCAGCAGCCAGGGGGACAGCCTCAACATTCAGTACTTC
once	TRBD2	TRBV18	TRBJ2-7	CASSPLTSGSSYEQYF	TGTGCCAGCTCACCCCTCACTAGCGGGAGTAGCTACGAGCAGTACTTC
-	TRBD2	TRBV18	TRBJ2-5	CASSPGTSGRETQYF	TGTGCCAGCTCACCTGGGACTAGCGGGAGAGAGACCCAGTACTTC
-	TRBD1	TRBV6-6	TRBJ1-2	CASSYSDRDYGYTF	TGTGCCAGCAGTTACTCGGACAGGGACTATGGCTACACCTTC